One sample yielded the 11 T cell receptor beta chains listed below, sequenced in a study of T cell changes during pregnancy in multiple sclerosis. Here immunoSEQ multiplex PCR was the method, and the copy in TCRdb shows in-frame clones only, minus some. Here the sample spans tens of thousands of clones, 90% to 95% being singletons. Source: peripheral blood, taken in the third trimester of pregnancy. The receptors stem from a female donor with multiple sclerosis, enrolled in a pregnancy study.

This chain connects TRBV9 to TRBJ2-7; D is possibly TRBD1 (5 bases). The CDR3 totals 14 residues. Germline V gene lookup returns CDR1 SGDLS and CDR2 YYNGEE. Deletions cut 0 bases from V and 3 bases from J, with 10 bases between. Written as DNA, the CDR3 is TGTGCCAGCAGCGTAGACCCAGGGTTCTACGAGCAGTACTTC. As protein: CASSVDPGFYEQYF.

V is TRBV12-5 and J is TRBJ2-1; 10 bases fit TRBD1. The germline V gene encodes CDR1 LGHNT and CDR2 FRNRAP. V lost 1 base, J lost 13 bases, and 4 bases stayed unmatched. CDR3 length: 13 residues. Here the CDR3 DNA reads TGTGCTAGTGGTTTGGGGACAGGGGGTAAACAGTTCTTC. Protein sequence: CASGLGTGGKQFF.

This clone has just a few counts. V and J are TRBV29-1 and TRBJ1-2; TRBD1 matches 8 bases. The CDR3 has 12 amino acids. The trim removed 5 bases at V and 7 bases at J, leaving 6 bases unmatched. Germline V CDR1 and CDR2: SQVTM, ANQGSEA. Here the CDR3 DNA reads TGCAGCGTTTCAGGGGGCGTTGGTGGCTACACCTTC. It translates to CSVSGGVGGYTF.

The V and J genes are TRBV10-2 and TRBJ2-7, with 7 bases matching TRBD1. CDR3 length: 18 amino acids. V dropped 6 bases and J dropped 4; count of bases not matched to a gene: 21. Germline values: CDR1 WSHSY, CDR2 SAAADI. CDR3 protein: CASREDRSLSIGIYEQYF. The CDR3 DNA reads TGCGCCAGCAGAGAGGACAGGTCCCTATCCATCGGCATTTACGAGCAGTACTTC.

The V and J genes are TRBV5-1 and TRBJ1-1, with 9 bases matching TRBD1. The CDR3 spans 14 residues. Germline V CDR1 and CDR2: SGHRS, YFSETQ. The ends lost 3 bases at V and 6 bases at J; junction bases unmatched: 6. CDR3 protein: CASSSGQGNPEAFF. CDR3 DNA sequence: TGCGCCAGCAGCTCGGGACAGGGCAACCCTGAAGCTTTCTTT.

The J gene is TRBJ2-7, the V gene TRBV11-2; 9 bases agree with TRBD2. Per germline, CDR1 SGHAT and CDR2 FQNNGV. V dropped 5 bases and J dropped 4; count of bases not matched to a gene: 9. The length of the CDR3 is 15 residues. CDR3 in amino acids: CASSLLTSGLYEQYF. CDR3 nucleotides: TGTGCCAGCAGCCTTCTGACTAGCGGTCTTTACGAGCAGTACTTC.

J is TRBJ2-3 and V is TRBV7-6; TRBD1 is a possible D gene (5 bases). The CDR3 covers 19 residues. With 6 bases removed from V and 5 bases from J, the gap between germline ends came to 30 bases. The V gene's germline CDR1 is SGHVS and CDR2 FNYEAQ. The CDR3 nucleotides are TGTGCCAGCAGTGTAAGGGGCAGTGACAAGCTCGATTGGCTAGATACGCAGTATTTT. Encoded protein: CASSVRGSDKLDWLDTQYF. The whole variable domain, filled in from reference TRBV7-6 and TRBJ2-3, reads GAGVSQSPRYKVTKRGQDVALRCDPISGHVSLYWYRQALGQGPEFLTYFNYEAQQDKSGLPNDRFSAERPEGSISTLTIQRTEQRDSAMYRCASSVRGSDKLDWLDTQYFGPGTRLTVL.

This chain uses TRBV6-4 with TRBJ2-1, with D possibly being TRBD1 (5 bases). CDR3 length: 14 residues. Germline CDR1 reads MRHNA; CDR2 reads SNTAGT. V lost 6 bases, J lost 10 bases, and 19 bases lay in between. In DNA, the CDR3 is TGTGCCAGCAGGAGCAACCCTTGGGGCGGAGAGCAGTTCTTC. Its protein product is CASRSNPWGGEQFF.

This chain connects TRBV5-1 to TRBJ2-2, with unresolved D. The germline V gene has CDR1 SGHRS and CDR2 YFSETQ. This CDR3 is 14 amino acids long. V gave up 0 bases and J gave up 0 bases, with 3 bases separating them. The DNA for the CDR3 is TGCGCCAGCAGCTTGGTAACGAACACCGGGGAGCTGTTTTTT. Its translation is CASSLVTNTGELFF.

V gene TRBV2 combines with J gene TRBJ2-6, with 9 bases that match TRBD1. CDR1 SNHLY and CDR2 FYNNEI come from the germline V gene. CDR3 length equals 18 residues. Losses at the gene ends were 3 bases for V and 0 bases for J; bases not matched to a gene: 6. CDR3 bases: TGTGCCAGCAGTGACCGGGACAGGGTTGGCTCTGGGGCCAACGTCCTGACTTTC. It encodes CASSDRDRVGSGANVLTF.

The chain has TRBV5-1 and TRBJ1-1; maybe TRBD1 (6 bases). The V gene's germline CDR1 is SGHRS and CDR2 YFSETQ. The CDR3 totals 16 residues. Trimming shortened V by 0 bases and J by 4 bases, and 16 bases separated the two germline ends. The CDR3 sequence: CASSLEGGPAGTEAFF. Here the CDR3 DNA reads TGCGCCAGCAGCTTGGAGGGGGGGCCGGCAGGCACTGAAGCTTTCTTT.